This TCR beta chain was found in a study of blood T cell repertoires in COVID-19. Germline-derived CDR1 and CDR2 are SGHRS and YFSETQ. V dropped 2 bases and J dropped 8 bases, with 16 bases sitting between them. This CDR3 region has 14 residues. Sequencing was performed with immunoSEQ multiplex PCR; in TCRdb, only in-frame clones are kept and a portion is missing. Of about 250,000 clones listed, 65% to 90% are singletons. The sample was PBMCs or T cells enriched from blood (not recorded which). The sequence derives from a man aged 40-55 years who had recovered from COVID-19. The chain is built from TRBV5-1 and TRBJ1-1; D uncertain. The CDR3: CASSLGGVGTEAFF. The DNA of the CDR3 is TGCGCCAGCAGCTTAGGCGGTGTTGGCACAGAAGCTTTCTTT.